This TCR beta chain was sequenced for a study of regulatory T cells in long-lasting Graves disease. The wider study: Less than 3 months of antithyroid drugs had been taken by newly diagnosed Graves' patients. Study results and limitations: Study of thyroid tissue was not done, with only peripheral blood studied. Persistent disease showed a preference for TRBV28, TRBJ1-2 and TRBJ2-5.

The V end was cut by 6 bases, the J end by 8 bases, with 23 bases between. The germline V gene has CDR1 MDHEN and CDR2 SYDVKM. This CDR3 spans 16 amino acids. Specified time point: newly diagnosed GD, antithyroid drugs for less than 3 months. PBMC RNA was the source of the TCR library. This clonotype was recorded a few times. The target antigen is unknown. Libraries of TCR beta came from iRepertoire HTBI primers plus Arm-PCR of CDR3 regions. TCRdb passed the multiplex PCR reads through MiXCR, listing each CDR3 protein once. Found here are hundreds of thousands of distinct CDR3 sequences, roughly 15% of them singletons; the top ten hold approximately 20%. These data were also reused for a study on T cells in Graves' hyperthyroidism and ophthalmopathy. In that study: First-round RT-PCR of the TCR CDR3 relied on the HTBI primer set.

This specimen was peripheral blood mononuclear cells (PBMCs), taken at new diagnosis, from a patient treated with antithyroid drugs. This receptor was taken from a woman under 40 with Graves disease. The genes are TRBV28 and TRBJ2-1; tentatively, D is TRBD2 (5 bases). This CDR3 is CASSNTPYLLAHEQFF. CDR3 bases: TGTGCCAGCAGCAATACCCCTTATCTATTAGCGCATGAGCAGTTCTTC.